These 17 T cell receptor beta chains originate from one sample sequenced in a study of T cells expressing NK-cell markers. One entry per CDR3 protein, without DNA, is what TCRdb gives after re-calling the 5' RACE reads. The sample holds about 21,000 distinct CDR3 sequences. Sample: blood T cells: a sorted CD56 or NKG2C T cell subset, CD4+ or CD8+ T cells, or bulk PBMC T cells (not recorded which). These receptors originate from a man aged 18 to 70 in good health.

CDR3 residues: CASRPGQGGTGELFF. The chain combines TRBV19 with TRBJ2-2; absent DNA, TCRdb's TRBD1 call cannot be checked. Germline CDR1 and CDR2: LNHDA and SQIVND (reference sequence). This CDR3 contains 15 residues. Full variable domain (rest looked up from reference TRBV19 and TRBJ2-2): DGGITQSPKYLFRKEGQNVTLSCEQNLNHDAMYWYRQDPGQGLRLIYYSQIVNDFQKGDIAEGYSVSREKKESFPLTVTSAQKNPTAFYLCASRPGQGGTGELFFGEGSRLTVL.

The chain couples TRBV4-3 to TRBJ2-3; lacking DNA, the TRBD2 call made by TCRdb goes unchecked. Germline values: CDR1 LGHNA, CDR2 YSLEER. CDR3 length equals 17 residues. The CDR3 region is CASSQGASGFSTDTQYF.

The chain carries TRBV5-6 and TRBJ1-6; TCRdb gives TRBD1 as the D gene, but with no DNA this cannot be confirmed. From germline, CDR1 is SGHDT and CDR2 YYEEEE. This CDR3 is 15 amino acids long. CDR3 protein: CASSLYRDRNSPLHF.

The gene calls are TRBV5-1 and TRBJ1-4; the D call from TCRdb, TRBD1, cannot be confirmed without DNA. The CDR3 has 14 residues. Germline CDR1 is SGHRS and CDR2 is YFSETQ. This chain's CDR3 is CASSLQGTNEKLFF.

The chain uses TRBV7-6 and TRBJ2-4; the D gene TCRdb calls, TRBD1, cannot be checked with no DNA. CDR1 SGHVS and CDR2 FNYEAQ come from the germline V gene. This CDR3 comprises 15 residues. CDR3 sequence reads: CASSLGGPAKNIQYF.

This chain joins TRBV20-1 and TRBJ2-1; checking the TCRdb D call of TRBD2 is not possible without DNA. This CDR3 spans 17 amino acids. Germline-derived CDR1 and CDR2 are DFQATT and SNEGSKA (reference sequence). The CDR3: CSARPLGLAGVGYEQFF.

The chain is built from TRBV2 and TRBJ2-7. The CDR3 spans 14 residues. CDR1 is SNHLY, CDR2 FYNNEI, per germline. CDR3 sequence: CASSPFMLSYEQYF.

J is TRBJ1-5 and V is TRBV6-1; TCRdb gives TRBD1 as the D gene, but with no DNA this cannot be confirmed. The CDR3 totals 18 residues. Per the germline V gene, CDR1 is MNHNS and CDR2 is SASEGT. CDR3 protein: CASSPGKGKNLKYQPQHF.

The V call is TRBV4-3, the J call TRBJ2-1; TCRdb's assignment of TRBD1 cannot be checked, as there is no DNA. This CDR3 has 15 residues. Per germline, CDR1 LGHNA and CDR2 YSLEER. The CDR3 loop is CASSQGQEFYNEQFF.

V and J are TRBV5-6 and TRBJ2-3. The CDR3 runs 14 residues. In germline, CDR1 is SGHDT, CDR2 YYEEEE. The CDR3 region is CASSLTGRTDTQYF.

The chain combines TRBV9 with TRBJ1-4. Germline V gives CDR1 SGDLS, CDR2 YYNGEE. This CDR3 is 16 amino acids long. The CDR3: CASSSSSYSTNEKLFF.

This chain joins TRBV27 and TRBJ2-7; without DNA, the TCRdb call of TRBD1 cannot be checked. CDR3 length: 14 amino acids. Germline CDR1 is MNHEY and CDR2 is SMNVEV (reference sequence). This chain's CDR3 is CASSPGTGSHEQYF.

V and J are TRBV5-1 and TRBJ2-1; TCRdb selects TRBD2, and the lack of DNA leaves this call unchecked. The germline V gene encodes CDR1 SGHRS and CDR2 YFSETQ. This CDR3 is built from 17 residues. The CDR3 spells CASSWRDGMSSYNEQFF.

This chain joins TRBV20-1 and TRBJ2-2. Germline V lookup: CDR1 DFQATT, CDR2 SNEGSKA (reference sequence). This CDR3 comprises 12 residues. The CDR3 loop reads CSGYVGTGELFF.

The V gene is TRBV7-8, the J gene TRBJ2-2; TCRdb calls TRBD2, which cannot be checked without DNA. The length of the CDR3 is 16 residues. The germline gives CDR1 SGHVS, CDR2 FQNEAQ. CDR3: CASSQFGALNTGELFF.

CDR3 protein: CASSYGSVWEQYF. The chain is built from TRBV19 and TRBJ2-7. The CDR3 spans 13 residues. Germline V gene sequence: CDR1 LNHDA, CDR2 SQIVND (reference sequence).

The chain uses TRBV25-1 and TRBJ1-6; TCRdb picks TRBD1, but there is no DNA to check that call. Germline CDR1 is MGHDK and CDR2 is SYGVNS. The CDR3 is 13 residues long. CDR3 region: CASSARDRGPLHF.